The 25 T cell receptor beta chains listed next were all sequenced from one sample in a study of cytomegalovirus exposure and HLA in healthy donors. The PCR ran on 60 Vbeta and 13 Jbeta primers. Method: immunoSEQ multiplex PCR; TCRdb's copy keeps in-frame clones and lacks some. The sample table sets out about 130,000 clones. Sequencing used PBMCs. These receptors were obtained from a man under 40 in good health and CMV-seronegative.

The V call is TRBV5-1, the J call TRBJ2-3, with D possibly matching TRBD1 (6 bases). V was shortened by 5 bases and J by 2 bases, with 15 bases between the two germline ends. The CDR3 runs to 15 residues. The V gene's germline CDR1 is SGHRS and CDR2 YFSETQ. CDR3 sequence reads: CASRDRTASTDTQYF. The CDR3 coding sequence is TGCGCCAGCAGGGACCGGACAGCCTCCACAGATACGCAGTATTTT.

This rearrangement joins TRBV4-2 to TRBJ2-5; perhaps TRBD2 as D (5 bases). This CDR3 region has 17 residues. The V end was cut by 0 bases, the J end by 5 bases, with 19 bases between. The germline V gene encodes CDR1 LGHNA and CDR2 YNFKEQ. The CDR3 loop is CASSQDEGSVERETQYF. CDR3 coding DNA: TGTGCCAGCAGCCAAGATGAGGGTAGCGTAGAAAGGGAGACCCAGTACTTC.

V gene TRBV10-3 combines with J gene TRBJ2-1, with TRBD1 identical over 7 bases. The CDR3 covers 15 residues. Germline V CDR1 and CDR2: ENHRY, SYGVKD. Trimming took 3 bases from V and 10 from J; bases not matched to a gene: 12. The chain's CDR3 is CAISDTVKDRAEQFF. The CDR3 DNA reads TGTGCCATCAGTGACACGGTGAAAGACAGGGCAGAGCAGTTCTTC.

The V and J genes are TRBV5-1 and TRBJ2-1; TRBD2 matches at 11 bases. The germline V gene encodes CDR1 SGHRS and CDR2 YFSETQ. The CDR3 length is 13 residues. The trim removed 0 bases at V and 16 bases at J, leaving 6 bases unmatched. Here the CDR3 reads CASSLGLAGTGFF. The CDR3 DNA sequence: TGCGCCAGCAGCTTGGGACTAGCGGGGACCGGTTTCTTC.

CDR3 loop: CASSRGGNEKLFF. The CDR3 region has the DNA TGTGCCAGCAGCAGGGGGGGTAATGAAAAACTGTTTTTT. J is TRBJ1-4 and V is TRBV7-2; D may be TRBD1 (6 bases). V was shortened by 5 bases and J by 4 bases, with 8 bases between the two germline ends. Germline V gives CDR1 SGHTA, CDR2 FQGNSA. The CDR3 contains 13 residues.

The rearrangement links TRBV5-1 to TRBJ2-7; a possible D gene is TRBD1 (5 bases). The CDR3 is 12 amino acids. V shed 3 bases and J shed 3 bases, with 7 bases lying between them. Germline V gives CDR1 SGHRS, CDR2 YFSETQ. The CDR3 DNA follows: TGCGCCAGCAGCTCTCAGGGCTACGAGCAGTACTTC. Translation: CASSSQGYEQYF.

This sequence joins TRBV14 and TRBJ1-1, with D unresolved. The germline CDR1 and CDR2 sequences are SGHDN and FVKESK. V lost 0 bases and J lost 6, with 11 bases in between. This CDR3 is 14 amino acids long. This chain's CDR3 is CASSQERLSAEAFF. The DNA for the CDR3 is TGTGCCAGCAGCCAAGAACGACTAAGCGCTGAAGCTTTCTTT. The whole variable domain, filled in from reference TRBV14 and TRBJ1-1, reads EAGVTQFPSHSVIEKGQTVTLRCDPISGHDNLYWYRRVMGKEIKFLLHFVKESKQDESGMPNNRFLAERTGGTYSTLKVQPAELEDSGVYFCASSQERLSAEAFFGQGTRLTVV.

The V gene is TRBV28, the J gene TRBJ1-6; 7 positions agree with TRBD1. This CDR3 comprises 14 residues. Per germline, CDR1 MDHEN and CDR2 SYDVKM. The V segment lost 5 bases and the J segment 6 bases; nucleotides outside the gene matches: 4. In DNA form, the CDR3 reads TGTGCCAGCAGTGCCCGGGACAGTAATTCACCCCTCCACTTT. Translating gives CASSARDSNSPLHF.

The chain joins TRBV7-2 to TRBJ2-7; the match to TRBD2 covers 8 bases. The germline CDR1 and CDR2 sequences are SGHTA and FQGNSA. CDR3 length: 15 amino acids. V dropped 4 bases and J dropped 0; count of bases not matched to a gene: 5. In DNA form, the CDR3 reads TGTGCCAGCAGCTCGAGCGGGGGCCTCTCCTACGAGCAGTACTTC. Amino acid sequence: CASSSSGGLSYEQYF.

This chain joins TRBV28 and TRBJ1-1, with no clear D. The CDR3 runs to 15 residues. The V gene lost 5 bases and the J gene lost 0 bases, with 13 bases spanning the gap. CDR1 and CDR2 (germline): MDHEN, SYDVKM. The CDR3 region is CASSPGRPLNTEAFF. The DNA of the CDR3 is TGTGCCAGCAGTCCCGGGAGGCCTTTGAACACTGAAGCTTTCTTT.

The V and J genes are TRBV19 and TRBJ2-7; D may be TRBD2 (5 bases). V was pared by 5 bases and J by 0 bases, with 8 bases between. The germline CDR1 and CDR2 sequences are LNHDA and SQIVND (reference sequence). CDR3 length: 13 residues. As DNA, the CDR3 is TGTGCCAGTAGTGCGGACTCCTCCTACGAGCAGTACTTC. Residues: CASSADSSYEQYF.

CDR3 sequence: CASSLEAETQYF. The CDR3 DNA reads as TGTGCCAGCAGCTTGGAAGCGGAGACCCAGTACTTC. The chain has TRBV5-5 and TRBJ2-5; no reliable D call. In germline, CDR1 is SGHKS, CDR2 YYEKEE (reference sequence). This CDR3 is built from 12 residues. The germline V and J ends were trimmed by 0 bases and 5 bases, with 5 bases remaining between them.

The chain couples TRBV6-1 to TRBJ2-1; a possible D gene is TRBD2 (6 bases). V lost 6 bases to trimming and J lost 9 bases, with 15 bases between them. From germline, CDR1 is MNHNS and CDR2 SASEGT. The CDR3 has 13 amino acids. CDR3 nucleotide sequence: TGTGCCAGCAGGGAGGCCGGGGGTGGTGAGCAGTTCTTC. This sequence encodes CASREAGGGEQFF.

Points on this clone: Other DNA sequences in this sample translate to the same CDR3. The chain employs TRBV27 and TRBJ1-3, with 7 bases lining up with TRBD1. The CDR3 spans 14 residues. The germline CDR1 and CDR2 sequences are MNHEY and SMNVEV (reference sequence). V shed 5 bases and J 2 bases; nucleotides not matched to a gene: 3. The CDR3 loop reads CASSRDRAGNTIYF. CDR3 in DNA: TGTGCCAGCAGTAGAGACAGGGCTGGAAACACCATATATTTT.

A note on this clone: The same CDR3 is also encoded by other DNA sequences in this sample. V gene TRBV19 combines with J gene TRBJ2-1, with 14 bases matching TRBD2. CDR3 length equals 15 residues. The trim removed 3 bases at V and 6 bases at J, leaving 1 base unmatched. The germline V gene has CDR1 LNHDA and CDR2 SQIVND (reference sequence). CDR3 DNA sequence: TGTGCCAGTAGTATTGGACTAGCGGGAGGCAATGAGCAGTTCTTC. This gives the protein CASSIGLAGGNEQFF.

The gene calls are TRBV30 and TRBJ2-5, with TRBD1 identical over 10 bases. The CDR3 spans 12 residues. Germline V gives CDR1 GTSNPN, CDR2 SVGIG (reference sequence). V was pared by 5 bases and J by 5 bases, with 2 bases of the junction left unmatched. CDR3 sequence reads: CAWGQGGETQYF. The DNA for the CDR3 is TGTGCCTGGGGACAGGGGGGGGAGACCCAGTACTTC. Complete variable domain (other parts from reference TRBV30 and TRBJ2-5): SQTIHQWPATLVQPVGSPLSLECTVEGTSNPNLYWYRQAAGRGLQLLFYSVGIGQISSEVPQNLSASRPQDRQFILSSKKLLLSDSGFYLCAWGQGGETQYFGPGTRLLVL.

CDR3 in amino acids: CASSLGTENEKLFF. CDR3 DNA: TGCGCCAGCAGCTTAGGGACAGAAAATGAAAAACTGTTTTTT. This rearrangement joins TRBV5-1 to TRBJ1-4, with 7 bases matching TRBD1. The CDR3 spans 14 residues. Losses at the gene ends were 2 bases for V and 5 bases for J; bases not matched to a gene: 3. CDR1 and CDR2 from the germline V gene are SGHRS and YFSETQ.

The chain combines TRBV7-2 with TRBJ1-1; D gene ambiguous. V lost 2 bases and J lost 3, with 4 bases in between. Germline CDR1 reads SGHTA; CDR2 reads FQGNSA. This CDR3 region has 12 residues. The chain's CDR3 is CASSLPHTEAFF. The CDR3 DNA sequence: TGTGCCAGCAGCTTACCTCACACTGAAGCTTTCTTT.

The J gene is TRBJ2-1, the V gene TRBV10-3, with 11 positions matching TRBD1. Germline values: CDR1 ENHRY, CDR2 SYGVKD. The CDR3 spans 14 residues. V dropped 10 bases and J dropped 5; count of bases not matched to a gene: 7. CDR3 DNA: TGTGCCACCCTGGACAGGGGGCTGAACAATGAGCAGTTCTTC. Its protein product is CATLDRGLNNEQFF.

J is TRBJ1-2 and V is TRBV29-1; TRBD1 might be the D (5 bases). The V end lost 7 bases, the J end lost 5 bases, and 20 bases lay between the germline ends. Looked up from germline, CDR1 is SQVTM and CDR2 is ANQGSEA. CDR3 length: 14 residues. This CDR3 is CSGFDPGGEYGYTF. DNA for the CDR3: TGCAGCGGTTTTGACCCGGGGGGGGAATATGGCTACACCTTC.

The chain uses TRBV2 and TRBJ2-7; 7 bases fit TRBD2. V dropped 8 bases and J dropped 7; count of bases not matched to a gene: 8. This CDR3 contains 12 residues. The germline V gene has CDR1 SNHLY and CDR2 FYNNEI. CDR3 region: CASAGDAGEQYF. In nucleotides, the CDR3 is TGTGCCAGCGCGGGGGATGCGGGGGAGCAGTACTTC. Filled out from reference TRBV2 and TRBJ2-7, the complete variable domain reads EPEVTQTPSHQVTQMGQEVILRCVPISNHLYFYWYRQILGQKVEFLVSFYNNEISEKSEIFDDQFSVERPDGSNFTLKIRSTKLEDSAMYFCASAGDAGEQYFGPGTRLTVT.

The chain employs TRBV28 and TRBJ1-2; perhaps TRBD1 as D (6 bases). The CDR3 totals 13 residues. Trimming left V 2 bases short and J 4 bases short, with 8 bases between. Per germline, CDR1 MDHEN and CDR2 SYDVKM. This CDR3 reads CASSLDRLYGYTF. The CDR3 DNA is TGTGCCAGCAGTTTAGACAGGCTCTATGGCTACACCTTC.

This chain joins TRBV5-1 and TRBJ2-1; 8 nucleotides line up with TRBD2. Germline CDR1 SGHRS, CDR2 YFSETQ. Trimming removed 0 bases from V and 2 bases from J; junction bases left unmatched: 4. The CDR3 covers 16 residues. CDR3 sequence: CASSLAGGATYNEQFF. The CDR3 DNA follows: TGCGCCAGCAGCTTGGCCGGGGGGGCGACCTACAATGAGCAGTTCTTC.

The chain combines TRBV29-1 with TRBJ2-1, with 12 bases matching TRBD2. V shed 4 bases, J shed 4 bases, and the junction held 8 bases outside the gene matches. CDR3 length equals 16 residues. CDR1 SQVTM and CDR2 ANQGSEA come from the germline V gene. The CDR3 DNA sequence: TGCAGCGTTGCCCCCCGACTAGCGGGAGAGTACAATGAGCAGTTCTTC. As protein: CSVAPRLAGEYNEQFF.

This rearrangement joins TRBV27 to TRBJ2-1; 8 bases agree with TRBD2. The CDR3 spans 15 residues. The V and J ends lost 1 base and 7 bases, in that order; junction bases with no gene match: 6. Germline V gene data show CDR1 as MNHEY and CDR2 as SMNVEV (reference sequence). This CDR3 reads CASSLLGLVGNEQFF. In DNA form, the CDR3 reads TGTGCCAGCAGTTTATTGGGACTAGTAGGAAATGAGCAGTTCTTC.